This T cell receptor (beta chain) was identified during a study of identical twins. The donors were all healthy and Caucasian. Unique molecular identifiers were in the cDNA, with template-switch universal primer binding. TCRdb reprocessed the 5' RACE reads via MiXCR and lists one record per CDR3 protein. The table includes hundreds of thousands of distinct CDR3 sequences, roughly an eighth detected once. Germline CDR1 SGHAT, CDR2 FQNNGV. This CDR3 is 13 amino acids long. V dropped 1 base and J dropped 7 bases, with 8 bases sitting between them. These data also formed part of another study, on yellow fever vaccine responses in identical twins. That work contributes: As reported, the vaccine T cell response of twins seemed partly convergent and partly personalized.

The receptor was derived from a woman aged 18-35 years in good health. The sample was PBMCs. The gene calls are TRBV11-2 and TRBJ2-1, with D unresolved. The CDR3 bases are TGTGCCAGCAGCTTAGTTGTCCGAAATGAGCAGTTCTTC. Its translation is CASSLVVRNEQFF.